Shown below are 25 T cell receptor beta chains from a single sample sequenced in a study of shared clonotypes between healthy human individuals. Libraries were prepared by immunoSEQ multiplex PCR; TCRdb keeps only in-frame clonotypes and omits some of them. This table has about a million clones, around three quarters appearing once. Sequencing used memory CD4+ T cells from PBMCs. As for subset: CD45RA-negative fraction. All receptors come from a man in his late teens or twenties in good health. Some clones in this sample may be carry-over from other donors' samples.

The chain is built from TRBV5-1 and TRBJ2-1, with 16 bases lining up with TRBD2. CDR3 size: 15 residues. After removal of 7 bases from V and 7 bases from J, the junction contained 5 bases not matched to a gene. CDR1 is SGHRS, CDR2 YFSETQ, per germline. CDR3 region: CASLGLAGGPNEQFF. Written as DNA, the CDR3 is TGCGCCAGCCTGGGACTAGCGGGAGGGCCGAATGAGCAGTTCTTC.

V usage is TRBV28 and J usage is TRBJ1-5, with D possibly matching TRBD1 (5 bases). This CDR3 region has 15 residues. Trimming removed 8 bases from V and 5 bases from J, with 19 bases in between. Germline lookup yields CDR1 MDHEN and CDR2 SYDVKM. As DNA, the CDR3 is TGTGCCAGCTGCCCCGGTGGGGCTGGTGATCAGCCCCAGCATTTT. Translating gives CASCPGGAGDQPQHF.

The J gene is TRBJ2-7, the V gene TRBV28; 9 bases align to TRBD2. From germline, CDR1 is MDHEN and CDR2 SYDVKM. V was clipped by 5 bases and J by 0 bases; unmatched bases: 2. The CDR3 consists of 14 residues. The CDR3 protein is CASSSGRPSYEQYF. CDR3 coding DNA: TGTGCCAGCAGTAGCGGGAGGCCCTCCTACGAGCAGTACTTC.

This chain joins TRBV28 and TRBJ1-3; D unclear. The CDR3 covers 15 residues. With 5 bases removed from V and 4 bases from J, the gap between germline ends came to 15 bases. CDR1 and CDR2 from the germline V gene are MDHEN and SYDVKM. As DNA, the CDR3 is TGTGCCAGCAGTCCCCCCTTGGGGAACGGAAACACCATATATTTT. Its protein product is CASSPPLGNGNTIYF. The variable domain in full, completed from reference TRBV28 and TRBJ1-3, reads DVKVTQSSRYLVKRTGEKVFLECVQDMDHENMFWYRQDPGLGLRLIYFSYDVKMKEKGDIPEGYSVSREKKERFSLILESASTNQTSMYLCASSPPLGNGNTIYFGEGSWLTVV.

The chain has TRBV10-3 and TRBJ1-1; 10 positions match TRBD1. The germline V gene has CDR1 ENHRY and CDR2 SYGVKD. The CDR3 is 14 residues long. Losses at the gene ends were 3 bases for V and 5 bases for J; bases not matched to a gene: 3. The CDR3 DNA reads as TGTGCCATCAGTGATGGGACAGGGGTGACTGAAGCTTTCTTT. Translation: CAISDGTGVTEAFF.

This clone was counted a few times. This rearrangement joins TRBV5-1 to TRBJ2-3, with TRBD2 matching over 12 bases. The CDR3 extends over 15 amino acids. Germline V gene data show CDR1 as SGHRS and CDR2 as YFSETQ. Losses at the gene ends were 3 bases for V and 4 bases for J; bases not matched to a gene: 3. CDR3 amino acids: CASSWTSGMSDTQYF. The DNA of the CDR3 is TGCGCCAGCAGCTGGACTAGCGGGATGTCAGATACGCAGTATTTT.

V usage is TRBV2 and J usage is TRBJ1-2, with D possibly TRBD1 on 5 matching bases. The CDR3 consists of 13 residues. V lost 2 bases and J 3 bases, leaving 7 bases between the germline ends. CDR1 is SNHLY and CDR2 is FYNNEI in the germline V gene. In DNA, the CDR3 is TGTGCCAGCAGTGAACCCAGGGACTATGGCTACACCTTC. Its translation is CASSEPRDYGYTF.

The rearrangement uses TRBV28 and TRBJ1-4; D gene uncertain. V lost 7 bases, J lost 5 bases, and 14 bases lay in between. Germline assignment: CDR1 MDHEN and CDR2 SYDVKM. The length of the CDR3 is 14 residues. The CDR3: CASTSDGINEKLFF. The CDR3 DNA reads as TGTGCCAGCACTTCCGACGGAATAAATGAAAAACTGTTTTTT. Drawing the rest from reference TRBV28 and TRBJ1-4, the complete variable domain is DVKVTQSSRYLVKRTGEKVFLECVQDMDHENMFWYRQDPGLGLRLIYFSYDVKMKEKGDIPEGYSVSREKKERFSLILESASTNQTSMYLCASTSDGINEKLFFGSGTQLSVL.

This clone was found many times. V usage is TRBV18 and J usage is TRBJ1-3; weak D call: TRBD1 (5 bases). Between the trimmed V and J ends, which lost 0 bases and 8 bases, there was a span of 17 bases. The CDR3 sequence is 16 residues long. Per the germline V gene, CDR1 is KGHSH and CDR2 is LQKENI. The CDR3, as DNA: TGTGCCAGCTCACCACCGTCATACCAGGGTACAGACACCATATATTTT. Its protein product is CASSPPSYQGTDTIYF.

J is TRBJ1-4 and V is TRBV5-1; 12 bases align to TRBD1. CDR3 length equals 20 residues. With 2 bases clipped from V and 1 base from J, the junction kept 12 bases outside the gene matches. The germline CDR1 and CDR2 sequences are SGHRS and YFSETQ. Written as DNA, the CDR3 is TGCGCCAGCAGCTTCCCGTCCGGGGACAGGGGGCTGCGAACTAATGAAAAACTGTTTTTT. This translates into CASSFPSGDRGLRTNEKLFF.

The chain combines TRBV7-3 with TRBJ1-2; no definite D call. Germline lookup yields CDR1 SGHTA and CDR2 FQGTGA. The V end lost 5 bases, the J end lost 4 bases, and 11 bases lay between the germline ends. The CDR3 length is 13 residues. The CDR3: CASSPFPSYGYTF. In nucleotides, the CDR3 is TGTGCCAGCAGCCCATTCCCTTCCTATGGCTACACCTTC.

The V gene is TRBV5-1, the J gene TRBJ2-3, with a weak D call TRBD2 (6 bases). V shed 7 bases and J shed 1 base, with 13 bases lying between them. From germline, CDR1 is SGHRS and CDR2 YFSETQ. This CDR3 comprises 14 residues. Here the CDR3 reads CASRGNRGTDTQYF. The CDR3 DNA reads as TGCGCCAGCCGGGGGAATCGGGGCACAGATACGCAGTATTTT.

The chain employs TRBV18 and TRBJ2-7; 10 bases are a match to TRBD2. CDR3 length equals 15 residues. V lost 3 bases, J lost 4 bases, and 6 bases stayed unmatched. Germline lookup yields CDR1 KGHSH and CDR2 LQKENI. CDR3 nucleotides: TGTGCCAGCTCACCGCCCAGCGGGAGGGGGTACGAGCAGTACTTC. It yields the protein CASSPPSGRGYEQYF.

The V call is TRBV5-1, the J call TRBJ2-7, with 8 bases aligning to TRBD2. The CDR3 length is 15 residues. Germline V gene sequence: CDR1 SGHRS, CDR2 YFSETQ. The V and J ends lost 5 bases and 0 bases, in that order; junction bases with no gene match: 7. Here the CDR3 reads CASRLIAGSSYEQYF. The CDR3 nucleotides are TGCGCCAGCAGACTGATAGCGGGGAGCTCCTACGAGCAGTACTTC.

The chain uses TRBV28 and TRBJ1-6; D is unclear. The ends were cut back, 7 bases at V and 10 bases at J, with 17 bases in the middle. The CDR3 is 14 amino acids. Germline V gene sequence: CDR1 MDHEN, CDR2 SYDVKM. DNA of the CDR3: TGTGCCAGCAAACGGAGGCAGTCATGGTCACCCCTCCACTTT. Its translation: CASKRRQSWSPLHF. Looking up the rest from reference TRBV28 and TRBJ1-6 gives the full variable domain: DVKVTQSSRYLVKRTGEKVFLECVQDMDHENMFWYRQDPGLGLRLIYFSYDVKMKEKGDIPEGYSVSREKKERFSLILESASTNQTSMYLCASKRRQSWSPLHFGNGTRLTVT.

CDR3 amino acids: CASSYSTGDQPQHF. CDR3 sequence (DNA): TGTGCCAGCAGTTACTCGACCGGGGACCAGCCCCAGCATTTT. The V call is TRBV6-5, the J call TRBJ1-5; D is perhaps TRBD1 (5 bases). Germline V gives CDR1 MNHEY, CDR2 SVGAGI. With 0 bases removed from V and 7 bases from J, the gap between germline ends came to 10 bases. The CDR3 covers 14 residues.

This clone showed up just once. Other DNA sequences from this sample encode an identical CDR3 as well. This chain links TRBV5-1 with TRBJ1-4; D uncertain. V lost 0 bases, J lost 5 bases, and 5 bases lay in between. The CDR3 consists of 13 residues. In germline, CDR1 is SGHRS, CDR2 YFSETQ. CDR3 sequence: CASSLAPNEKLFF. CDR3 DNA sequence: TGCGCCAGCAGCTTGGCCCCGAATGAAAAACTGTTTTTT.

This clone was recorded once. V gene TRBV6-1 combines with J gene TRBJ1-5; no firm D call. The germline gives CDR1 MNHNS, CDR2 SASEGT. CDR3 size: 13 residues. Trimming shortened V by 4 bases and J by 6 bases, and 10 bases separated the two germline ends. CDR3 amino acids: CASSGGPRQPQHF. CDR3 sequence (DNA): TGTGCCAGCAGTGGAGGGCCCCGTCAGCCCCAGCATTTT.

This sequence joins TRBV15 and TRBJ2-7, with 7 bases aligning to TRBD1. CDR1 LNHNV and CDR2 YYDKDF come from the germline V gene (reference sequence). V shed 3 bases, J shed 3 bases, and the junction held 8 bases outside the gene matches. This CDR3 has 15 residues. The CDR3 protein is CATSRGTDMFYEQYF. The CDR3 DNA reads TGTGCCACCAGCAGGGGGACAGACATGTTCTACGAGCAGTACTTC.

The chain joins TRBV6-1 to TRBJ1-5, with a possible D match to TRBD1 (5 bases). Trimming removed 6 bases at V and 8 bases at J, with 8 bases between. CDR1 and CDR2 from the germline V gene are MNHNS and SASEGT. The CDR3 loop spans 11 amino acids. Written as DNA, the CDR3 is TGTGCCAGCAGGCTGACAGAGCCCCAGCATTTT. This gives the protein CASRLTEPQHF.

The chain couples TRBV7-9 to TRBJ2-3; D might be TRBD2 (6 bases). Germline CDR1 and CDR2: SEHNR and FQNEAQ (reference sequence). CDR3 length: 13 residues. V gave up 4 bases and J gave up 3 bases, with 8 bases separating them. The CDR3 nucleotides read TGTGCCAGCAGCTGGAGGGGTACAGATACGCAGTATTTT. Amino acids: CASSWRGTDTQYF. The variable domain in full, with the rest retrieved from reference TRBV7-9 and TRBJ2-3, is DTGVSQNPRHKITKRGQNVTFRCDPISEHNRLYWYRQTLGQGPEFLTYFQNEAQLEKSRLLSDRFSAERPKGSFSTLEIQRTEQGDSAMYLCASSWRGTDTQYFGPGTRLTVL.

The chain couples TRBV18 to TRBJ2-4; D might be TRBD2 (5 bases). The germline V and J ends were trimmed by 3 bases and 4 bases, with 13 bases remaining between them. Germline-derived CDR1 and CDR2 are KGHSH and LQKENI. This CDR3 spans 15 amino acids. The CDR3 nucleotides read TGTGCCAGCTCACCGCAGACTACACAGAAAAACATTCAGTACTTC. Translating gives CASSPQTTQKNIQYF.

This clone was seen more than once but under ten times. The same CDR3 also results from other DNA sequences found in this sample. The rearrangement links TRBV5-1 to TRBJ2-7; D assignment may be TRBD1 or TRBD2 (5 bases each). CDR1 and CDR2 (germline): SGHRS, YFSETQ. V was pared by 0 bases and J by 4 bases, with 5 bases between. CDR3 length equals 12 residues. CDR3 sequence: CASSLGGYEQYF. The CDR3 nucleotides read TGCGCCAGCAGCTTGGGGGGGTACGAGCAGTACTTC.

The chain employs TRBV28 and TRBJ2-5; TRBD2 agrees at 10 bases. The V and J ends lost 2 bases and 11 bases, in that order; junction bases with no gene match: 23. Germline CDR1 MDHEN, CDR2 SYDVKM. This CDR3 contains 19 residues. The CDR3 spells CASSLAGQPAGGLIWIQYF. DNA for the CDR3: TGTGCCAGCAGTTTAGCGGGACAGCCAGCGGGAGGGCTTATCTGGATACAGTACTTC.

The DNA for the CDR3 is TGTGCCAGCAGCCTCGCGACTAGCTACGAGCAGTACTTC. Translated, it gives CASSLATSYEQYF. The chain recombines TRBV28 with TRBJ2-7; D is perhaps TRBD2 (6 bases). V was pared by 6 bases and J by 3 bases, with 12 bases between. CDR3 length: 13 residues. Germline assignment: CDR1 MDHEN and CDR2 SYDVKM. Full variable domain (outside the CDR3, taken from reference TRBV28 and TRBJ2-7): DVKVTQSSRYLVKRTGEKVFLECVQDMDHENMFWYRQDPGLGLRLIYFSYDVKMKEKGDIPEGYSVSREKKERFSLILESASTNQTSMYLCASSLATSYEQYFGPGTRLTVT.